The rows below give T cell receptor beta chains drawn from one sample of a study of OX40 agonist ivuxolimab in advanced cancers. The data were produced by immunoSEQ multiplex PCR, yet TCRdb's version contains in-frame clones alone and is incomplete. The table records roughly 34,000 clones, approximately 91% of them present only once. The sequences come from CD4+ or CD8+ T cells sorted from blood, collected in a trial of the OX40 agonist ivuxolimab. The receptors stem from an adult with an advanced solid tumor such as melanoma, head and neck, liver or kidney cancer. CDR3s include the opening cysteine and the closing phenylalanine or tryptophan. The D gene is left open where the match is weak. For some rows the clone size is stated as once, few or many, or as a class when expanded; others skip it.

clone_size	v_call	j_call	d_call	cdr3_nt	cdr3_aa
NA	TRBV6-6	TRBJ1-1	NA	TGTGCCAGCAGTTACTCGATCGGTGGACCTGAAGCTTTCTTT	CASSYSIGGPEAFF
once	TRBV10-3	TRBJ2-5	TRBD1	TGTGCCATCGGGACAGGGGCAGAGACCCAGTACTTC	CAIGTGAETQYF
once	TRBV15	TRBJ1-1	NA	TGTGCCACCAGCAGGGAAGAATTTACTGAAGCTTTCTTT	CATSREEFTEAFF
NA	TRBV30	TRBJ1-1	NA	TGTGCCTCCACTCAGGACAGTTACACTGAAGCTTTCTTT	CASTQDSYTEAFF
once	TRBV7-6	TRBJ1-6	NA	TGTGCCAGCAGCTTAGCCGGCAGGGATAATTCACCCCTCCACTTT	CASSLAGRDNSPLHF
NA	TRBV15	TRBJ2-5	NA	TGTGCCACCAGCAGAGCTCTAGCTCAAGAGACCCAGTACTTC	CATSRALAQETQYF
once	TRBV5-6	TRBJ1-4	NA	TGTGCCAGCAGCTTCGGCGGAGGGTATAATGAAAAACTGTTTTTT	CASSFGGGYNEKLFF
NA	TRBV9	TRBJ2-1	NA	TGTGCCAGCAGCGTAGGTTGGGTTCGCAATGAGCAGTTCTTC	CASSVGWVRNEQFF
NA	TRBV2	TRBJ1-6	TRBD1	TGTGCCAGCAGGGGGGACAGCTCCTATAATTCACCCCTCCACTTT	CASRGDSSYNSPLHF
NA	TRBV27	TRBJ2-2	NA	TGTGCCAGCAGTTTAAACGGAGCGAACACCGGGGAGCTGTTTTTT	CASSLNGANTGELFF
once	TRBV30	TRBJ2-3	NA	TGTGCCTGGACCCCGAGTGAGTTAGGTACGCAGTATTTT	CAWTPSELGTQYF
NA	TRBV6-5	TRBJ2-5	TRBD1	TGTGCCAGCACTACAGGGGTTCAGGAGACCCAGTACTTC	CASTTGVQETQYF
NA	TRBV6-1	TRBJ2-5	NA	TGTGCCAGCAGTGAGGGCTACCGGGGGGAGACCCAGTACTTC	CASSEGYRGETQYF
NA	TRBV9	TRBJ2-5	NA	TGTGCCAGCAGCGTAGGCGCCAACGACCAAGAGACCCAGTACTTC	CASSVGANDQETQYF
NA	TRBV5-1	TRBJ2-3	NA	TGCGCCAGCAGCTTGTGGGGGGAGCGCACAGATACGCAGTATTTT	CASSLWGERTDTQYF
NA	TRBV7-2	TRBJ2-2	NA	TGTGCCAGCAGCTTAGCGCGGGGTACCGGGGAGCTGTTTTTT	CASSLARGTGELFF
NA	TRBV19	TRBJ2-7	NA	TGTGCCAGTAGTGGGCTGGGATCCAGCACCTACGAGCAGTACTTC	CASSGLGSSTYEQYF
NA	TRBV7-9	TRBJ2-2	NA	TGTGCCAGCAGCTTAGGTCGCAGTACGAACACCGGGGAGCTGTTTTTT	CASSLGRSTNTGELFF
NA	TRBV15	TRBJ2-2	TRBD1	TGTGCCACCAGCAGAACCGGGACAGCGAACACCGGGGAGCTGTTTTTT	CATSRTGTANTGELFF
NA	TRBV6-1	TRBJ1-5	NA	TGTGCCAGCAGATGGACAGCTTTTGACCAGCCCCAGCATTTT	CASRWTAFDQPQHF
once	TRBV6-6	TRBJ2-5	NA	TGTGCCAGCGGACTGCGCCAAGAGACCCAGTACTTC	CASGLRQETQYF
few	TRBV20-1	TRBJ2-1	NA	TGCAGTGCTTTTTACAATGAGCAGTTCTTC	CSAFYNEQFF
NA	TRBV11-1	TRBJ2-1	NA	TGTGCCAGCAGCTTAGGGACTGATAACAATGAGCAGTTCTTC	CASSLGTDNNEQFF
NA	TRBV5-4	TRBJ2-7	TRBD2	TGTGCCAGCAGCTTGAGCGGGGGGACCTACGAGCAGTACTTC	CASSLSGGTYEQYF
NA	TRBV5-4	TRBJ1-3	TRBD1	TGTGCCAGCAGCCGCCAGGGGGCAACTGGAAACACCATATATTTT	CASSRQGATGNTIYF
few	TRBV28	TRBJ2-3	NA	TGTGCCAGCAGTCGACTTGGAAGGGATACGCAGTATTTT	CASSRLGRDTQYF
NA	TRBV5-6	TRBJ1-1	NA	TGTGCCAGCAGCTTGGATACCGCCGACTGGGCTTTCTTT	CASSLDTADWAFF
NA	TRBV29-1	TRBJ2-5	NA	TGCAGCGTTGAAGTTACCCCCGGGGAGACCCAGTACTTC	CSVEVTPGETQYF
NA	TRBV9	TRBJ2-1	TRBD1	TGTGCCAGCAGCGTAGCGGGACAGGGTTTCGACAATGAGCAGTTCTTC	CASSVAGQGFDNEQFF